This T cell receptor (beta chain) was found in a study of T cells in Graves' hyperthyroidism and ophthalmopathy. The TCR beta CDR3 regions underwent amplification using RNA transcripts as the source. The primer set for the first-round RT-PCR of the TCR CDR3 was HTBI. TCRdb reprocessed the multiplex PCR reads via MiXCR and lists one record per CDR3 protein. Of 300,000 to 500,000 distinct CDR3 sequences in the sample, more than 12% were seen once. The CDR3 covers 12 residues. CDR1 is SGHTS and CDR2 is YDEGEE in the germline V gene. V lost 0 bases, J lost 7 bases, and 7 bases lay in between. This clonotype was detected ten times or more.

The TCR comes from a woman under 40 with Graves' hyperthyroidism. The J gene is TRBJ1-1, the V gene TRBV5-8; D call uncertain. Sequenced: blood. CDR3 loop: CASSLAGNEAFF. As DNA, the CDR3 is TGTGCCAGCAGCTTGGCAGGCAATGAAGCTTTCTTT.